Sequencing of this TCR beta chain was carried out in a study of T cells in Graves' hyperthyroidism and ophthalmopathy. The wider study: Specimen type is peripheral blood, collected at initial diagnosis prior to any treatment.

The study's findings and limits: In the blood, most expanded thyroid clonotypes above 0.001 appeared as well.

Germline values: CDR1 LNHDA, CDR2 SQIVND (reference sequence). This CDR3 contains 20 residues. J was trimmed by 1 base and V by 3 bases; bases with no gene match: 15. From RNA transcripts, TCR beta CDR3 regions were amplified. The HTBI primer set was used in a first-round RT-PCR of the TCR CDR3. TCRdb re-called the multiplex PCR reads through MiXCR, storing one row per CDR3 protein. The data contain roughly 400,000 distinct CDR3 sequences, about 15% of them seen just once; the ten biggest clones take up 25% to 30%. As for this clonotype: Antigen: not known.

Newly diagnosed hyperthyroidism patients aged 18 to 65 years had disease lasting under 2 months. Criteria for exclusion of patients were uncontrolled infection, other autoimmune disease, pregnancy or lactation. Sequenced input: blood. This TCR was recovered from a woman under 30 with Graves' hyperthyroidism that later progressed to Graves' ophthalmopathy. V gene TRBV19 combines with J gene TRBJ2-1; 10 bases match TRBD2. CDR3 region: CASSIRPSGSLGGSYNEQFF. CDR3 DNA sequence: TGTGCCAGTAGTATCAGGCCTAGCGGGAGTCTCGGTGGGTCCTACAATGAGCAGTTCTTC. Based on the CDR3 plus reference TRBV19 and TRBJ2-1, the full variable domain is DGGITQSPKYLFRKEGQNVTLSCEQNLNHDAMYWYRQDPGQGLRLIYYSQIVNDFQKGDIAEGYSVSREKKESFPLTVTSAQKNPTAFYLCASSIRPSGSLGGSYNEQFFGPGTRLTVL.